The 13 T cell receptor beta chains in this list originate from one sample, sequenced in a study of blood T cell repertoires in COVID-19. The table came from immunoSEQ multiplex PCR; TCRdb's copy has only in-frame clones and leaves some out. Found here are 100,000 to 150,000 clones, around 86% of them singletons; the top ten hold 25% to 30%. Sequencing used peripheral blood. These receptors all stem from a woman aged 80 or over with acute or convalescent COVID-19.

The V gene is TRBV2, the J gene TRBJ2-5, with D possibly matching TRBD2 (5 bases). The V end lost 8 bases, the J end lost 6 bases, and 16 bases lay between the germline ends. CDR3 length: 13 amino acids. Germline-derived CDR1 and CDR2 are SNHLY and FYNNEI. In nucleotides, the CDR3 is TGTGCCAGCGGGGAGCGTGGGCGGCAGACCCAGTACTTC. This translates into CASGERGRQTQYF.

The V and J genes are TRBV5-1 and TRBJ2-1; TRBD1 matches at 7 bases. After removal of 4 bases from V and 4 bases from J, the junction contained 5 bases not matched to a gene. CDR1 is SGHRS, CDR2 YFSETQ, per germline. This CDR3 spans 14 amino acids. This CDR3 is CASSKRQGYNEQFF. The CDR3, as DNA: TGCGCCAGCAGCAAGCGACAGGGATACAATGAGCAGTTCTTC. Based on the CDR3 plus reference TRBV5-1 and TRBJ2-1, the full variable domain is KAGVTQTPRYLIKTRGQQVTLSCSPISGHRSVSWYQQTPGQGLQFLFEYFSETQRNKGNFPGRFSGRQFSNSRSEMNVSTLELGDSALYLCASSKRQGYNEQFFGPGTRLTVL.

The chain has TRBV3-1 (or the pseudogene TRBV3-2) and TRBJ2-5; the match to TRBD1 covers 8 bases. This CDR3 has 13 amino acids. Trimming at V came to 4 bases and at J to 7 bases, leaving 5 bases not matched to a gene. Germline V gene sequence: CDR1 LGHDT, CDR2 YNNKEL (reference sequence). The CDR3 DNA follows: TGTGCCAGCAGCCTCGGACAGGGAGGGACCCAGTACTTC. Its translation: CASSLGQGGTQYF.

The DNA of the CDR3 is TGTGCCAGCAGCCGGACAGCGGCTCAGCCCCAGCATTTT. Translation gives CASSRTAAQPQHF. V and J are TRBV6-5 and TRBJ1-5, with TRBD1 as a possible D gene (6 bases). Germline CDR1 MNHEY, CDR2 SVGAGI. Trimming stripped 6 bases from V and 6 bases from J, with 12 bases between. There are 13 residues in the CDR3.

The chain carries TRBV7-2 and TRBJ1-1; maybe TRBD1 (5 bases). Deletions cut 0 bases from V and 0 bases from J, with 5 bases between. The CDR3 consists of 14 residues. Germline values: CDR1 SGHTA, CDR2 FQGNSA. This CDR3 is CASSLAGVNTEAFF. The CDR3 region has the DNA TGTGCCAGCAGCTTAGCAGGGGTGAACACTGAAGCTTTCTTT.

The gene calls are TRBV6-2 or TRBV6-3 and TRBJ2-3; possibly TRBD2 for D (5 bases). Deletions cut 5 bases from V and 14 bases from J, with 14 bases between. The CDR3 extends over 11 amino acids. Germline CDR1 MNHEY, CDR2 SVGEGT. The CDR3 DNA is TGTGCCAGCAGTGGAGGATCAGACGCGTATTTT. Protein product: CASSGGSDAYF.

This chain uses TRBV19 with TRBJ1-2, with TRBD1 identical over 11 bases. V dropped 7 bases and J dropped 4; count of bases not matched to a gene: 14. The CDR3 has 17 residues. The germline V gene has CDR1 LNHDA and CDR2 SQIVND (reference sequence). CDR3 nucleotides: TGTGCCAGTACCCCGGGACAGGGGGTAAGAGCAGGCTATGGCTACACCTTC. Protein product: CASTPGQGVRAGYGYTF.

V and J are TRBV7-9 and TRBJ2-7; 10 positions agree with TRBD1. Germline CDR1 and CDR2: SEHNR and FQNEAQ (reference sequence). V was clipped by 1 base and J by 4 bases; unmatched bases: 7. This CDR3 contains 16 residues. In DNA form, the CDR3 reads TGTGCCAGCAGCTTAGGCGACAGGGGGCTTTCATACGAGCAGTACTTC. Translated: CASSLGDRGLSYEQYF.

CDR3 bases: TGTGCCATCATGGGGGGTGGCAATCAGCCCCAGCATTTT. Protein sequence: CAIMGGGNQPQHF. The rearrangement uses TRBV10-3 and TRBJ1-5, with a tentative D call TRBD1 (5 bases). Germline-derived CDR1 and CDR2 are ENHRY and SYGVKD. This CDR3 contains 13 residues. V lost 7 bases and J 2 bases, leaving 9 bases between the germline ends.

The rearrangement joins TRBV27 to TRBJ2-7, with 13 bases that match TRBD2. CDR3 size: 14 residues. Germline CDR1 is MNHEY and CDR2 is SMNVEV (reference sequence). The DNA of the CDR3 is TGTGTCATCATGGACGGGACTAGCGGGGCCGAGCAGTACTTC. It codes for CVIMDGTSGAEQYF.

Comment on this clone: Distinct nucleotide sequences in the sample also encode this CDR3. V is TRBV28 and J is TRBJ1-1; D remains ambiguous. CDR3 length: 12 amino acids. With 4 bases removed from V and 0 bases from J, the gap between germline ends came to 3 bases. The germline V gene has CDR1 MDHEN and CDR2 SYDVKM. For the CDR3, the DNA is TGTGCCAGCAGTTCAGTGAACACTGAAGCTTTCTTT. It translates to CASSSVNTEAFF.

The chain employs TRBV9 and TRBJ1-4; the match to TRBD1 covers 8 bases. Losses at the gene ends were 4 bases for V and 4 bases for J; bases not matched to a gene: 6. CDR1 SGDLS and CDR2 YYNGEE come from the germline V gene. There are 15 residues in the CDR3. CDR3 sequence: CASSLWTGNNEKLFF. The CDR3 DNA reads TGTGCCAGCAGCCTCTGGACAGGGAATAATGAAAAACTGTTTTTT.

V is TRBV11-2 and J is TRBJ1-4, with D maybe TRBD1 (5 bases). The CDR3 is 14 amino acids. Germline CDR1 reads SGHAT; CDR2 reads FQNNGV. Trimming stripped 2 bases from V and 6 bases from J, with 10 bases between. The CDR3 loop is CASSLRGRDEKLFF. DNA for the CDR3: TGTGCCAGCAGCTTAAGGGGCAGGGATGAAAAACTGTTTTTT. Complete variable domain (other parts from reference TRBV11-2 and TRBJ1-4): EAGVAQSPRYKIIEKRQSVAFWCNPISGHATLYWYQQILGQGPKLLIQFQNNGVVDDSQLPKDRFSAERLKGVDSTLKIQPAKLEDSAVYLCASSLRGRDEKLFFGSGTQLSVL.